The next 10 T cell receptor beta chains were all read from a single sample in a study of post-analysis software for immune sequencing data. Study results and caveats: Four or five TRBV segments were more frequent in patients than controls; TRBV5-6, TRBV5-1 and TRBV20-1 belonged to this group.

Each TCR beta cDNA library carried unique molecular identifiers. TCRdb analysed the PCR reads with MiXCR anew, one entry per CDR3 protein. Of 380,000 or so distinct CDR3 sequences in the sample, less than 40% were seen once. No antigen has been identified for these receptors. The specimen was blood. Source of these receptors: a girl aged 10 to 17 with multiple sclerosis.

J is TRBJ1-1 and V is TRBV4-3; D possibly corresponds to TRBD1 (6 bases). Between the trimmed V and J ends, which lost 0 bases and 3 bases, there was a span of 14 bases. The CDR3 runs 16 residues. Looked up from germline, CDR1 is LGHNA and CDR2 is YSLEER. The DNA for the CDR3 is TGCGCCAGCAGCCAAGACCTATACAGGGTCGACACTGAAGCTTTCTTT. It is translated as CASSQDLYRVDTEAFF.

The rearrangement uses TRBV27 and TRBJ2-1; no definite D call. The CDR3 spans 18 residues. Trimming pared 5 bases from V and 0 bases from J, leaving 20 bases between. The germline gives CDR1 MNHEY, CDR2 SMNVEV (reference sequence). CDR3: CASSPGVPTVDSYNEQFF. CDR3 bases: TGTGCCAGCAGTCCTGGAGTCCCAACCGTTGACTCCTACAATGAGCAGTTCTTC.

The chain carries TRBV12-3 or TRBV12-4 and TRBJ1-1; no clear D. The CDR3 sequence is 15 residues long. The V end lost 5 bases, the J end lost 1 base, and 14 bases lay between the germline ends. CDR3 coding DNA: TGTGCCAGCAGTCCATCCTTGTCCGCGAACACTGAAGCTTTCTTT. Residues: CASSPSLSANTEAFF.

The CDR3 region has the DNA TGTGCCAGCAGCAGGGGGCCCGGAAATGAGCAGTTCTTC. Translation gives CASSRGPGNEQFF. This chain links TRBV3-1 with TRBJ2-1, with 7 bases fitting TRBD1. The germline gives CDR1 LGHDT, CDR2 YNNKEL (reference sequence). Trimming at V came to 5 bases and at J to 7 bases, leaving 5 bases not matched to a gene. The length of the CDR3 is 13 residues.

This chain connects TRBV7-2 to TRBJ2-7; the match to TRBD2 covers 9 bases. This CDR3 has 15 amino acids. V lost 3 bases to trimming and J lost 3 bases; unmatched junction nucleotides: 6. Germline lookup yields CDR1 SGHTA and CDR2 FQGNSA. CDR3 protein: CASSFVAGGHYEQYF. CDR3 DNA: TGTGCCAGCAGCTTCGTGGCGGGGGGGCACTACGAGCAGTACTTC.

The table lists this clonotype with a few counts. This rearrangement joins TRBV6-5 to TRBJ2-3; D unclear. CDR1 MNHEY and CDR2 SVGAGI come from the germline V gene. Trimming removed 1 base from V and 5 bases from J, with 13 bases in between. There are 15 residues in the CDR3. This CDR3 is CASSYLAVDLDTQYF. For the CDR3, the DNA is TGTGCCAGCAGTTACTTGGCAGTTGACTTAGATACGCAGTATTTT.

This rearrangement joins TRBV12-3 or TRBV12-4 to TRBJ2-3; 7 bases agree with TRBD2. Trimming at V came to 5 bases and at J to 4 bases, leaving 6 bases not matched to a gene. The CDR3 runs 14 residues. The CDR3 protein is CASSPSSGADTQYF. CDR3 bases: TGTGCCAGCAGTCCTTCTAGCGGAGCAGATACGCAGTATTTT.

This clonotype has more than one count but fewer than ten. V is TRBV5-1 and J is TRBJ2-1; 9 bases are a match to TRBD1. Per germline, CDR1 SGHRS and CDR2 YFSETQ. This CDR3 is built from 15 residues. Trimming cost V 3 bases and J 9 bases; bases outside gene matches: 10. The CDR3 loop is CASSSTGGMGGEQFF. The DNA of the CDR3 is TGCGCCAGCAGCTCGACAGGGGGAATGGGTGGTGAGCAGTTCTTC.

This chain links TRBV20-1 with TRBJ2-1; 9 bases are a match to TRBD1. The V segment lost 3 bases and the J segment 9 bases; nucleotides outside the gene matches: 6. The CDR3 consists of 13 residues. Germline V gives CDR1 DFQATT, CDR2 SNEGSKA (reference sequence). The CDR3 DNA reads as TGCAGTGCTAGGGTTACAGGGGGCGTTGAGCAGTTCTTC. It encodes CSARVTGGVEQFF.

The chain uses TRBV6-6 and TRBJ2-5; D gene ambiguous. CDR3 length equals 13 residues. Trimming stripped 5 bases from V and 3 bases from J, with 10 bases between. The germline V gene has CDR1 MNHNY and CDR2 SVGAGI (reference sequence). This CDR3 reads CASSGQSKETQYF. The CDR3 coding sequence is TGTGCCAGCAGTGGGCAGTCGAAAGAGACCCAGTACTTC.